A selection of T cell receptor beta chains follows, all from one sample in a study of blood T cell repertoires in COVID-19. Assay: immunoSEQ multiplex PCR; the TCRdb copy retains only in-frame clones and omits some. The table includes roughly 270,000 clones, 65% to 90% detected once. The sample consisted of peripheral blood. All receptors come from a man aged 50-59 years with active or convalescent COVID-19. The CDR3 runs from the conserved cysteine through the conserved F or W. A D gene is named only where the DNA matches it firmly. The listing skips clone size in some rows; elsewhere it reads once, few, many or a size class.

-	TRBV30	TRBJ2-5	-	TGTGCCTGGAGTGTACATCAGGGCCCACAAGAGACCCAGTACTTC	CAWSVHQGPQETQYF
TRBD1	TRBV3-1/TRBV3-2	TRBJ1-5	-	TGTGCCAGCAGCCAAAGTGACAGGGGAAATCAGCCCCAGCATTTT	CASSQSDRGNQPQHF
-	TRBV7-2	TRBJ2-3	once	TGTGCCAGCAGCTTCGACTCGGCAGATACGCAGTATTTT	CASSFDSADTQYF
TRBD1	TRBV29-1	TRBJ1-2	-	TGCAGCGTCCCAGGACAGGCTAACTATGGCTACACCTTC	CSVPGQANYGYTF
-	TRBV21-1	TRBJ2-7	once	TGTGCCAACCCTAGCGGGTGGGACTACGAGCAGTACTTC	CANPSGWDYEQYF
TRBD1	TRBV24-1	TRBJ1-2	-	TGTGCCACCAGTGACCTGACAGGGGGAGTCTATGGCTACACCTTC	CATSDLTGGVYGYTF
TRBD1	TRBV7-2	TRBJ1-1	-	TGTGCCAGCAGCCCGAACGACAGGGGGAACACTGAAGCTTTCTTT	CASSPNDRGNTEAFF
-	TRBV19	TRBJ1-3	-	TGTGCCAGGCGATGCCCTACCCCTGGAAACACCATATATTTT	CARRCPTPGNTIYF
TRBD2	TRBV7-3	TRBJ2-2	few	TGTGCCAGCAGCTTAAGAGCGGGAGGGCCCCGGGTGACCGGGGAGCTGTTTTTT	CASSLRAGGPRVTGELFF
TRBD2	TRBV4-1	TRBJ2-3	-	TGCGCCAGCAGCCTAGGGACTAGCGGGAGAAGGGATACGCAGTATTTT	CASSLGTSGRRDTQYF
-	TRBV18	TRBJ1-5	-	TGTGCCAGCTCACCCTCCTTCTCGGTCCAGCCCCAGCATTTT	CASSPSFSVQPQHF
-	TRBV7-9	TRBJ2-1	-	TGTGCCACCTCAGGGGCGAGTCGCTCCTACAATGAGCAGTTCTTC	CATSGASRSYNEQFF
TRBD1	TRBV5-1	TRBJ1-1	-	TGCGCCAGCAGCTTGCAAGGGGGCGAAACTGAAGCTTTCTTT	CASSLQGGETEAFF
TRBD1	TRBV12-5	TRBJ2-3	-	TGTGCTAGTGGCCGACAGGGGCTCGAAACAGATACGCAGTATTTT	CASGRQGLETDTQYF
-	TRBV7-2	TRBJ2-7	many	TGTGCCAGCAGCCCACAGGGTAACTCCTACGAGCAGTACTTC	CASSPQGNSYEQYF
TRBD1	TRBV5-4	TRBJ1-1	few	TGTGCCAGCAGCCAGGGACAGCGGAATGAAGCTTTCTTT	CASSQGQRNEAFF
-	TRBV5-1	TRBJ2-7	-	TGCGCCAGCAGCTTGGAAGTGGGAGAAGGCTCCGAGCAGTACTTC	CASSLEVGEGSEQYF
TRBD1	TRBV10-1	TRBJ1-6	-	TGCGCCAGCAGTGAGTCAGGGGGCAAGGATTCACCCCTCCACTTT	CASSESGGKDSPLHF
-	TRBV10-2	TRBJ2-2	-	TGCGCCAGCAACGCTAATACTATCGGGGAGCTGTTTTTT	CASNANTIGELFF
-	TRBV21-1	TRBJ1-3	once	TGTGCCAGCAGCAGGACAGGGGGCTCTGGAAACACCATATATTTT	CASSRTGGSGNTIYF
-	TRBV11-2	TRBJ2-1	-	TGTGCCAGCAGCTCGGGACTTTCCAATGAGCAGTTCTTC	CASSSGLSNEQFF
TRBD2	TRBV2	TRBJ2-2	-	TGTGCCAGCCTCAAATCCGGGACTAGCGGCACCGGGGAGCTGTTTTTT	CASLKSGTSGTGELFF